This TCR beta chain was profiled in a study of identical twins. Study-wide results and caveats: Twins shared out-of-frame alpha sequences with excess low generation probability. Beta clonotypes that were abundant in cord blood contained fewer insertions, a pattern absent from memory repertoires.

cDNA carried unique molecular identifiers, and a universal primer site was added by template switching. Each CDR3 protein is one row after TCRdb ran MiXCR on the 5' RACE reads. Of about 260,000 distinct CDR3 sequences detected, approximately 7% appear once; the ten largest clones hold about 3.6%. This clonotype was seen at least ten times. Its specificity is not known. Trimming took off 2 bases at V and 5 bases at J, with 9 bases between the two ends. There are 13 residues in the CDR3. These same data were also listed under a study on yellow fever vaccine responses in identical twins.

The sequencing input was memory (CD45RO+) T cells sorted from blood. The receptor was isolated from a woman younger than 30 in good health. The chain carries TRBV12-3 or TRBV12-4 and TRBJ2-5; D possibly corresponds to TRBD1 (6 bases). The CDR3 is CASSLSGEETQYF. CDR3 bases: TGTGCCAGCAGTTTATCAGGGGAGGAGACCCAGTACTTC.